Included here is one T cell receptor beta chain sequence, with context. The antigen is unknown. Assay: immunoSEQ multiplex PCR; the TCRdb copy retains only in-frame clones and omits some. The table lists over 1.5 million clones, 98% of them singletons. The source of the sample is a study of shared clonotypes between healthy human individuals. Trimming removed 1 base from V and 6 bases from J; junction bases left unmatched: 6. The CDR3 totals 15 residues. Per germline, CDR1 MNHEY and CDR2 SVGAGI. Study results and caveats: Large sequencing depth failed to make sorted-subset sequencing complete, rarefaction showed.

The chain is built from TRBV6-5 and TRBJ2-7; TRBD1 aligns across 10 bases. The sequence was collected from a man aged 25-40 years in good health. Sequenced sample: naive CD4+ T cells sorted from blood. The subset is: CD45RA+ positively selected. The CDR3 here is CASSYWTGGRGEQYF. The CDR3 DNA reads as TGTGCCAGCAGTTACTGGACAGGGGGACGAGGCGAGCAGTACTTC.